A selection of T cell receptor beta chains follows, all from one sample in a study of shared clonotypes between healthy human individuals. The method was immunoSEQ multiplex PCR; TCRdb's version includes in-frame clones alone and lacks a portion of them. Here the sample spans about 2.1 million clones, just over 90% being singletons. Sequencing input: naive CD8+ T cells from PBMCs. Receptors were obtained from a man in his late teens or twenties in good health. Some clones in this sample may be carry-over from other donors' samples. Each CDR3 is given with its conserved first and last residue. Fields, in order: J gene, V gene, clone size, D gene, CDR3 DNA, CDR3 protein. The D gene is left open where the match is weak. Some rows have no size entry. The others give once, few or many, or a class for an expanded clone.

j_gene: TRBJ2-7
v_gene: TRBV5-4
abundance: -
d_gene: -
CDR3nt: TGTGCCACCGGGTCCGGGCGGTACGAGCAGTACTTC
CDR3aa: CATGSGRYEQYF

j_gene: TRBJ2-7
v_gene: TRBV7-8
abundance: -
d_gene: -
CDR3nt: TGTGCCAGCAGCGGTAAAAACAGTGGCGAGCAGTACTTC
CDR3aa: CASSGKNSGEQYF

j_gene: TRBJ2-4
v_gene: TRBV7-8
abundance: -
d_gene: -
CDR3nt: TGTGCCAGCAGCTTTCAGAGGGCGAGTGGGGACATTCAGTACTTC
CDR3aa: CASSFQRASGDIQYF

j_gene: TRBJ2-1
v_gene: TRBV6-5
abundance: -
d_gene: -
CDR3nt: TGTGCCAGCAGTTACTCGATGGAGGGGGATGAGCAGTTCTTC
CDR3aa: CASSYSMEGDEQFF

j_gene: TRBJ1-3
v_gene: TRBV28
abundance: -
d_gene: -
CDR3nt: TGTGCCAGCAGTTTATCGCAGGGATCGTTCGGAAACACCATATATTTT
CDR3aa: CASSLSQGSFGNTIYF

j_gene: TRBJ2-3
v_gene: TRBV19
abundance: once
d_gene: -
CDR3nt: TGTGCCAGTAGTACAACAGGGGAGGACGGGTCAGATACGCAGTATTTT
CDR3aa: CASSTTGEDGSDTQYF

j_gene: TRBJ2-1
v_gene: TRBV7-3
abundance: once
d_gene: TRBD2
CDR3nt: TGTGCCAGCAGCTTTTTTAGCGGGAGAGACTCCTACAATGAGCAGTTCTTC
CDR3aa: CASSFFSGRDSYNEQFF

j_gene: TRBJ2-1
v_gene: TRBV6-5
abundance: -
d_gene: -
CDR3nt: TGTGCCAGCACCCCTAAGGACAGCGGATGGGGTGAGCAGTTCTTC
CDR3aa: CASTPKDSGWGEQFF

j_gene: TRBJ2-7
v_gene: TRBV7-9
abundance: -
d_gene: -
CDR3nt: TGTGCCAGCGGCAGGGCTTACGAGCAGTACTTC
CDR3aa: CASGRAYEQYF

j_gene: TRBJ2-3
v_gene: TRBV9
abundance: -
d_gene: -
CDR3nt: TGTGCCAGCAGCGAACAGGGTCCAGATACGCAGTATTTT
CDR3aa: CASSEQGPDTQYF

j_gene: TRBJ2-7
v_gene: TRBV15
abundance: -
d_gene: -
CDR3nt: TGTGCCACCAGCCTGGGGAGGGGGCTGCCCTACGAGCAGTACTTC
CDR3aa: CATSLGRGLPYEQYF

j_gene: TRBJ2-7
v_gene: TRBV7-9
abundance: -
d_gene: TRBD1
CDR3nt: TGTGCCAGCAGCTTAGCTGAGATGGGACAGTTCTCCTACGAGCAGTACTTC
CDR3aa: CASSLAEMGQFSYEQYF

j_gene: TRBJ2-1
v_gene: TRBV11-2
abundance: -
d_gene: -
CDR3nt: TGTGCCAGCAGCTTAGATTGGGGAAATGAGCAGTTCTTC
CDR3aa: CASSLDWGNEQFF

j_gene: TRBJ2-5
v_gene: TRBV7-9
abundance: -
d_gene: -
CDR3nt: TGTGCCAGCAGCTTAGCGAAGGGACCGGAGGACTTC
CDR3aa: CASSLAKGPEDF

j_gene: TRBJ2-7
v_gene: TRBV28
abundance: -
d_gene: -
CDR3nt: TGTGCCAGCAGTTTATCGGGTTACGGTGAGCAGTACTTC
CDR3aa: CASSLSGYGEQYF

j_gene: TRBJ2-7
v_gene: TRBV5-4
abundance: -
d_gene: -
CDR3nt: TGTGCCAGCAGCTTGAGGGGGGGCCCCCCCTACGAGCAGTACTTC
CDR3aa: CASSLRGGPPYEQYF

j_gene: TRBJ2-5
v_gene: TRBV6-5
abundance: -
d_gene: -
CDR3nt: TGTGCCAGCAGTTACTCGTCAGTCCAAGAGACCCAGTACTTC
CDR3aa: CASSYSSVQETQYF

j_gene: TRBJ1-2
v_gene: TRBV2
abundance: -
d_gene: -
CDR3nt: TGTGCCAGCAGTGGGGGCAGGGGTGCCGAGGATGGCTACACCTTC
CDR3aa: CASSGGRGAEDGYTF

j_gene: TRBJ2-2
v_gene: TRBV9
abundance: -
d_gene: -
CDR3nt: TGTGCCAGCAGCGTCCGCCTAGCGAACACCGGGGAGCTGTTTTTT
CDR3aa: CASSVRLANTGELFF

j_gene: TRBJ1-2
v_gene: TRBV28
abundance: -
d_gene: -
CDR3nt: TGTGCCAGCAGCTCATTCGACAGAGAAAGGGGCTATGGCTACACCTTC
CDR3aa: CASSSFDRERGYGYTF

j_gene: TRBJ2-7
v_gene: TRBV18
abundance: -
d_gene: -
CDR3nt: TGTGCCAGCTCCCCGGTCCGCAGCTCCTACGAGCAGTACTTC
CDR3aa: CASSPVRSSYEQYF

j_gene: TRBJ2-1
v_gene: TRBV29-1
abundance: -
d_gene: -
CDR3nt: TGCAGCGTGCCGTGGACTCTAGCCGGCCCTGCGTCGGACAATGAGCAGTTCTTC
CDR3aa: CSVPWTLAGPASDNEQFF

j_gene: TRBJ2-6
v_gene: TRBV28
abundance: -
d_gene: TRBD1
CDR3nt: TGTGCCAGCAGTTTATCCAGGGGGCGAGGTGGGGCCAACGTCCTGACTTTC
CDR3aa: CASSLSRGRGGANVLTF

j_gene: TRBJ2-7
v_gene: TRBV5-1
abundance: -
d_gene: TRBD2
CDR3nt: TGCGCCAGCAGCTTGGAACTAGCGGGATCGACCTACGAGCAGTACTTC
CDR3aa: CASSLELAGSTYEQYF

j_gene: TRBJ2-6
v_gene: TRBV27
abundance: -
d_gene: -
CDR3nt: TGTGCCAGCAGTGCCCCTGCTGGGGCCAACGTCCTGACTTTC
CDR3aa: CASSAPAGANVLTF

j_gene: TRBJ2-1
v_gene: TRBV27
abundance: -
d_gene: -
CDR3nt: TGTGCCAGCAGTCCTCCTTCGGGGTTTTACAATGAGCAGTTCTTC
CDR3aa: CASSPPSGFYNEQFF

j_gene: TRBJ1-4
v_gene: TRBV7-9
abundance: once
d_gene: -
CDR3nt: TGTGCCAGCAGCCCAAAGGAACCAACTAATGAAAAACTGTTTTTT
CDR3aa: CASSPKEPTNEKLFF

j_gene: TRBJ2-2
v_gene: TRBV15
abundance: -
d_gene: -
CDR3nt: TGTGCCACCAGGCGGACAGAGAACACCGGGGAGCTGTTTTTT
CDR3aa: CATRRTENTGELFF

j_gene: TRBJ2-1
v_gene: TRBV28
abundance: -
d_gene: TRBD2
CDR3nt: TGTGCCAGCAGCCTTATCATAGCGGGAGAACTCGATGAGCAGTTCTTC
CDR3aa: CASSLIIAGELDEQFF

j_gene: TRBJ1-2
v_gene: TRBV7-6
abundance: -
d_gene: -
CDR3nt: TGTGCCAGCAGCCCAGGATTGGGGGCCTATGGCTACACCTTC
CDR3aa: CASSPGLGAYGYTF

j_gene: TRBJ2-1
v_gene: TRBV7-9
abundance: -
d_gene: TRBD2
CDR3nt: TGTGCCAGCAGCTTAGTGAAGGGACTAGCGAGGGTCGGTGAGCAGTTCTTC
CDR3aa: CASSLVKGLARVGEQFF

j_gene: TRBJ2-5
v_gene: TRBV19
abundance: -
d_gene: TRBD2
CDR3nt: TGTGCCAGTAGTATTTTAGCGGGAGATCGAGAGACCCAGTACTTC
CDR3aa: CASSILAGDRETQYF

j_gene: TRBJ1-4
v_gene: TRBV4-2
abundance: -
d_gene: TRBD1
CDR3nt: TGTGCCAGCAGCCAAGATTCCGTCGAGGGACAGGGTAATGAAAAACTGTTTTTT
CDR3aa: CASSQDSVEGQGNEKLFF

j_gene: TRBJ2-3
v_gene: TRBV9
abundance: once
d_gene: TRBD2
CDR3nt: TGTGCCAGCAGCGTAGCTCCTAGCGGTACGGATACGCAGTATTTT
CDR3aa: CASSVAPSGTDTQYF

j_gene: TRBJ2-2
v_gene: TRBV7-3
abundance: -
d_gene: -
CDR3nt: TGTGCCAGCAGCTTAATCGGGAGCAGCGAGAGACTTAACACCGGGGAGCTGTTTTTT
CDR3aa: CASSLIGSSERLNTGELFF

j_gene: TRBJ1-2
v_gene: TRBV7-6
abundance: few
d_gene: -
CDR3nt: TGTGCCAGCAGCCCAGGACAGACCAACTACTATGGCTACACCTTC
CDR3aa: CASSPGQTNYYGYTF

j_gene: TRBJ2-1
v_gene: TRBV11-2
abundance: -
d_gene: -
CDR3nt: TGTGCCAGCAGCTTGTCAAGGACAGTCTCCTACAATGAGCAGTTCTTC
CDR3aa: CASSLSRTVSYNEQFF

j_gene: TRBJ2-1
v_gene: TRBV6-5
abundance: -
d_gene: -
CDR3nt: TGTGCCAGCAGTTACTCAGGGACGGAAGGCAATGAGCAGTTCTTC
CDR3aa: CASSYSGTEGNEQFF

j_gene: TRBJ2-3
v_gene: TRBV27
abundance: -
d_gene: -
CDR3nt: TGTGCCAGCAGACCAACGCCCGGCGGGAGCACAGATACGCAGTATTTT
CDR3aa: CASRPTPGGSTDTQYF

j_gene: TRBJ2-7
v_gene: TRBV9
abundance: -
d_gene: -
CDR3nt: TGTGCCAGCAGCGTAGACGTCTCCTACGAGCAGTACTTC
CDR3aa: CASSVDVSYEQYF

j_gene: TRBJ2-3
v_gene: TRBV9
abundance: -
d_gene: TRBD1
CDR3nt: TGTGCCAGCAGCGCGGAGACAGGGACAGATACGCAGTATTTT
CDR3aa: CASSAETGTDTQYF

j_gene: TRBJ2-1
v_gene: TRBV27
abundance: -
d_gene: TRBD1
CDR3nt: TGTGCCAGCAGTTTCTCACAGGGGGATAAATACAATGAGCAGTTCTTC
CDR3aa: CASSFSQGDKYNEQFF

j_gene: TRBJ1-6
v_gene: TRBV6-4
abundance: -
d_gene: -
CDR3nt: TGTGCCAGCAGTGAGGACAATAATTCACCCCTCCACTTT
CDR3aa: CASSEDNNSPLHF

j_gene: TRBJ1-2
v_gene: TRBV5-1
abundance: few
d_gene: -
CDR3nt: TGCGCCAGCAGCGGCGAGGGGCAGGGCAATGGCTACACCTTC
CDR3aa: CASSGEGQGNGYTF

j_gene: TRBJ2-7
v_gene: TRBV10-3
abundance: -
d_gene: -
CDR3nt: TGTGCCATCAGTTTTGGACTAATATCCTACGAGCAGTACTTC
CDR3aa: CAISFGLISYEQYF

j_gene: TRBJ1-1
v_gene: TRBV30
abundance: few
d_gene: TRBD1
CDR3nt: TGTGCCTGGAGGATACAGGGGAAGGGTGCTGAAGCTTTCTTT
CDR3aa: CAWRIQGKGAEAFF

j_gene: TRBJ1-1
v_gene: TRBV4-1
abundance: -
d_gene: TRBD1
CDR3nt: TGCGCCAGCAGCCCGAGAGGGGGCCGTGGCACTGAAGCTTTCTTT
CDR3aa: CASSPRGGRGTEAFF

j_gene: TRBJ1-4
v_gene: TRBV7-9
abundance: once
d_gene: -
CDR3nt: TGTGCCAGCAGCTTAGGAGGGGAAGGTGCCTCTTATGAAAAACTGTTTTTT
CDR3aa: CASSLGGEGASYEKLFF

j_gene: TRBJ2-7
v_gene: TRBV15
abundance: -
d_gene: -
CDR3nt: TGTGCCACCAGCAGAGAAGGCGGGTCATTCTACGAGCAGTACTTC
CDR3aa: CATSREGGSFYEQYF

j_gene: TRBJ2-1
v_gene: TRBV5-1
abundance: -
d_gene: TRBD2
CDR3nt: TGCGCCAGCAGCTTGAAGTCCCGGGAGGGGTACTACAATGAGCAGTTCTTC
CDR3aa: CASSLKSREGYYNEQFF

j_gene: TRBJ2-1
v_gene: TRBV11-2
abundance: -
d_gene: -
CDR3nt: TGTGCCAGCAAAGGAGTTGGGGCGACAGAGCAGTTCTTC
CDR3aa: CASKGVGATEQFF

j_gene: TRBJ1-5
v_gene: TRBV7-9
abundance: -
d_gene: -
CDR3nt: TGTGCCAGCAGTTATCGAGGGGAGGGTCAGCCCCAGCATTTT
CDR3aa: CASSYRGEGQPQHF

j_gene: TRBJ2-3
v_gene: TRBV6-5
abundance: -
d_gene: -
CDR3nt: TGTGCCAGCAGTTATCGTCTCCACACAGATACGCAGTATTTT
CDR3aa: CASSYRLHTDTQYF

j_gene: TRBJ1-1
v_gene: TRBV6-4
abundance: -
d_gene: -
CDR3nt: TGTGCCAGCAGTGAATTCGGCCCGAACACTGAAGCTTTCTTT
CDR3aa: CASSEFGPNTEAFF

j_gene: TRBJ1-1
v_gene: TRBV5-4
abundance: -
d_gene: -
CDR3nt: TGTGCCAGCAGCCTGACGGTGAACACTGAAGCTTTCTTT
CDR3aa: CASSLTVNTEAFF

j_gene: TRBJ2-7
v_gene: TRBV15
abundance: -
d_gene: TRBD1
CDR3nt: TGTGCCACCAGCAGAGATCGGGACAGCGGTTACGAGCAGTACTTC
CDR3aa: CATSRDRDSGYEQYF

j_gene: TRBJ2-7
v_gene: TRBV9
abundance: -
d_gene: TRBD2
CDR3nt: TGTGCCAGCAGCCCAGCTGGCGGGAGCTACGAGCAGTACTTC
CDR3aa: CASSPAGGSYEQYF

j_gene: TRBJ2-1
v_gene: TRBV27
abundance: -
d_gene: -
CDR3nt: TGTGCCAGCAGTTTATATGCGGGGACAGTTTCCTACAATGAGCAGTTCTTC
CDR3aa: CASSLYAGTVSYNEQFF

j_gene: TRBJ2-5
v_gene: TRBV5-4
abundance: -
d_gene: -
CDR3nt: TGTGCCAGCAGCACCCTGGGCCAGGGGGGGGAGGAGACCCAGTACTTC
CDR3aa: CASSTLGQGGEETQYF

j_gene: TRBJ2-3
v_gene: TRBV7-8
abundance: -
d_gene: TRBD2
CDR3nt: TGTGCCAGCAGCGATTCTCTAGCGGGAGGGTTCAACACAGATACGCAGTATTTT
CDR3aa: CASSDSLAGGFNTDTQYF